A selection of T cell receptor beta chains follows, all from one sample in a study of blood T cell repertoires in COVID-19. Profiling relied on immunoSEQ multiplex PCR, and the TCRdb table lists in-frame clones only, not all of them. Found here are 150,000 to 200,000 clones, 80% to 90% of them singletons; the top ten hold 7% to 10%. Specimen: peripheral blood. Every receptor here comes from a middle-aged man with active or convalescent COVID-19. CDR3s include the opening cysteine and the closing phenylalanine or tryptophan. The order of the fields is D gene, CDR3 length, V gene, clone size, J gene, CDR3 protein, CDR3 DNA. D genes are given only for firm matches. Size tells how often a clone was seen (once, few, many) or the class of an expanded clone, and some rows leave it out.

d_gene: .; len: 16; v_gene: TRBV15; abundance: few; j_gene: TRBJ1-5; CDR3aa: CATSRHTGSGSQPQHF; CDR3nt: TGTGCCACCAGCAGACATACGGGGTCAGGCAGTCAGCCCCAGCATTTT
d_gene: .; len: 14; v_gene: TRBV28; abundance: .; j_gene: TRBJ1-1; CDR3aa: CASSLIQGGTEAFF; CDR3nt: TGTGCCAGCAGTCTAATCCAGGGAGGCACTGAAGCTTTCTTT
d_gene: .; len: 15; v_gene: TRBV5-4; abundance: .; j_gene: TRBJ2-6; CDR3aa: CASSLLEVGANVLTF; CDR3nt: TGTGCCAGCAGCCTACTTGAGGTGGGGGCCAACGTCCTGACTTTC
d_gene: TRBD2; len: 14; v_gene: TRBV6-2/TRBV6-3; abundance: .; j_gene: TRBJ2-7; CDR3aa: CASSYAGGNYEQYF; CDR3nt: TGTGCCAGCAGTTACGCGGGGGGGAACTACGAGCAGTACTTC
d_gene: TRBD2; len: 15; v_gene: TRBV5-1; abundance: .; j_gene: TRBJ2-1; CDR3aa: CASSPDGREGNEQFF; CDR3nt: TGCGCCAGCAGCCCAGACGGGCGGGAGGGGAATGAGCAGTTCTTC
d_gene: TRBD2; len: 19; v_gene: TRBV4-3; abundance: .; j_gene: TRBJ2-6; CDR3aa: CASSQEGGTFFSGANVLTF; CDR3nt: TGCGCCAGCAGCCAAGAGGGAGGGACTTTTTTCTCTGGGGCCAACGTCCTGACTTTC
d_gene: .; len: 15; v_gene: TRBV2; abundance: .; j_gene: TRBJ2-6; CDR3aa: CASSSTVSGANVLTF; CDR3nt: TGTGCCAGCAGCAGTACCGTCTCTGGGGCCAACGTCCTGACTTTC
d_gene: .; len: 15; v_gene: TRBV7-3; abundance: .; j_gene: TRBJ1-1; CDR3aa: CASSGSGRMGLKAFF; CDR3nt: TGTGCCAGCAGCGGGAGTGGTCGGATGGGACTGAAAGCTTTCTTT
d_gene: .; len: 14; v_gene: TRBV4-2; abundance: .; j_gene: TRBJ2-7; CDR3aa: CASSQESGFYEQYF; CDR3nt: TGTGCCAGCAGCCAAGAATCAGGGTTCTACGAGCAGTACTTC
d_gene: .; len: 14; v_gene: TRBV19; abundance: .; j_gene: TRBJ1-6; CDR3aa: CASSIRTENSPLHF; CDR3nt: TGTGCCAGTAGTATTAGGACAGAAAATTCACCCCTCCACTTT
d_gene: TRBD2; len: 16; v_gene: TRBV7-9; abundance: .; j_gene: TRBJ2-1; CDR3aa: CASSWGGGSTYNEQFF; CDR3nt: TGTGCCAGCAGCTGGGGTGGCGGGAGCACCTACAATGAGCAGTTCTTC
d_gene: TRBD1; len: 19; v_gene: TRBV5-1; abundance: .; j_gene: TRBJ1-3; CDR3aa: CASSFGTGAYPSSGNTIYF; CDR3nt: TGCGCCAGCAGCTTCGGGACAGGGGCCTATCCTAGCTCTGGAAACACCATATATTTT
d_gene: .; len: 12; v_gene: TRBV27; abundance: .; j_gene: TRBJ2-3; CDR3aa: CASNGAADTQYF; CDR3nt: TGTGCCAGCAACGGAGCGGCAGATACGCAGTATTTT
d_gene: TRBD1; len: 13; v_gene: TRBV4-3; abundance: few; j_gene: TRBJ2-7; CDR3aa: CASSHGRGYEQYF; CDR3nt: TGCGCCAGCAGCCACGGCAGGGGGTACGAGCAGTACTTC
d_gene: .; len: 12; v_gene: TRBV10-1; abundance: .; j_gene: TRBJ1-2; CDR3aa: CASHIPGYGYTF; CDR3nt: TGCGCCAGCCACATCCCGGGCTATGGCTACACCTTC
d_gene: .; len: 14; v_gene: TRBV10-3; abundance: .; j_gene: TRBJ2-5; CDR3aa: CAISEMATQETQYF; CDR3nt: TGTGCCATCAGTGAAATGGCAACCCAAGAGACCCAGTACTTC
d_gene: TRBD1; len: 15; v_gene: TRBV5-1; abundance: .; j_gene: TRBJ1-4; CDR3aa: CASSLVATGGEKLFF; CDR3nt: TGCGCCAGCAGCTTGGTGGCGACAGGGGGGGAAAAACTGTTTTTT
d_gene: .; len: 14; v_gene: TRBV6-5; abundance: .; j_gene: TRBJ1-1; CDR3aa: CASRWTRVETEAFF; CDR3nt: TGTGCCAGCAGGTGGACGAGGGTTGAGACTGAAGCTTTCTTT
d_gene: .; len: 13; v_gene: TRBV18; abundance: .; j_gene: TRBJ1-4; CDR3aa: CASSAGSNEKLFF; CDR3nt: TGTGCCAGCTCAGCAGGTTCTAATGAAAAACTGTTTTTT
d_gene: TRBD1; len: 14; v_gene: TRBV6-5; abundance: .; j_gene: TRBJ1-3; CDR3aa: CASTRGKSGNTIYF; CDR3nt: TGTGCCAGTACCAGGGGGAAGTCTGGAAACACCATATATTTT
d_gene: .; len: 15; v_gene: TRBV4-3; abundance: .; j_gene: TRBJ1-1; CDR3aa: CASSQDSLRNTEAFF; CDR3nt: TGCGCCAGCAGCCAAGATTCCCTTCGGAACACTGAAGCTTTCTTT
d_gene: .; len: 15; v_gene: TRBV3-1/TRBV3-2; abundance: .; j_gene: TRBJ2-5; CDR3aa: CASSLVSGQQETQYF; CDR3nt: TGTGCCAGCAGCCTTGTCAGCGGTCAGCAAGAGACCCAGTACTTC
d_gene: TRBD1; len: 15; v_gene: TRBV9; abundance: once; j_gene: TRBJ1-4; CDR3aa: CASSPTGVANEKLFF; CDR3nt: TGTGCCAGCAGCCCTACAGGGGTGGCTAATGAAAAACTGTTTTTT
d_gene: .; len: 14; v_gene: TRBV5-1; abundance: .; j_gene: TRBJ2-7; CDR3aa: CASSIRDIPYEQYF; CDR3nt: TGCGCCAGCAGCATCCGGGACATTCCCTACGAGCAGTACTTC
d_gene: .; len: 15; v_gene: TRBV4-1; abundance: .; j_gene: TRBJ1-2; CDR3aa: CASSQDVSPVNGYTF; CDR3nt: TGCGCCAGCAGCCAAGACGTCTCCCCCGTAAATGGCTACACCTTC
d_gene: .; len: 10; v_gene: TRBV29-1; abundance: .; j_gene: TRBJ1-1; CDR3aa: CGGFHTEAFF; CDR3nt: TGCGGGGGGTTTCACACTGAAGCTTTCTTT
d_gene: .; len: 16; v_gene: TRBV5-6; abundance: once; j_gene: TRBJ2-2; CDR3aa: CASSLPGHDLTGELFF; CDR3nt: TGTGCCAGCAGCCTACCGGGACATGATCTGACCGGGGAGCTGTTTTTT
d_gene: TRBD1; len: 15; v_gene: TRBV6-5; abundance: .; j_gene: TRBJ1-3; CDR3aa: CASSYSTGTGNTIYF; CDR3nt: TGTGCCAGCAGTTACTCGACAGGGACTGGAAACACCATATATTTT
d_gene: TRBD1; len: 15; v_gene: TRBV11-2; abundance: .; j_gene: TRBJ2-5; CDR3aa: CASSPGQGASETQYF; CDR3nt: TGTGCCAGCAGTCCCGGACAGGGGGCATCGGAGACCCAGTACTTC
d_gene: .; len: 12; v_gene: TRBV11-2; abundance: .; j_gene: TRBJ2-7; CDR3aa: CASSLDEWEQYF; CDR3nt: TGTGCCAGCAGCTTAGATGAGTGGGAGCAGTACTTC
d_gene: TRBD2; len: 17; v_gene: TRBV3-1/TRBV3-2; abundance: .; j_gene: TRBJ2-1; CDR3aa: CASSRDSGWGLLNEQFF; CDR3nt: TGTGCCAGCAGCCGTGATAGCGGGTGGGGGTTATTAAATGAGCAGTTCTTC
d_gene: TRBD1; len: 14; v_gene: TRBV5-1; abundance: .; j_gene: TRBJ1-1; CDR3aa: CASSTGQGSTEAFF; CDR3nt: TGCGCCAGCAGCACCGGACAGGGGAGCACTGAAGCTTTCTTT
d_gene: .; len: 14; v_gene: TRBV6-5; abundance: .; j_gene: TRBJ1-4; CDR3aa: CASSSPGGSEKLFF; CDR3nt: TGTGCCAGCAGTTCCCCCGGAGGGAGTGAAAAACTGTTTTTT
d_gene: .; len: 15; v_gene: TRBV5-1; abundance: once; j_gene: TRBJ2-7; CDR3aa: CASSPGGTASYEQYF; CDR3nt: TGCGCCAGCAGCCCGGGGGGGACAGCCTCCTACGAGCAGTACTTC
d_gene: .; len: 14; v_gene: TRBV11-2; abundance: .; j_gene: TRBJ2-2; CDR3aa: CASSPGVNTGELFF; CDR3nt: TGTGCCAGCAGCCCGGGGGTCAACACCGGGGAGCTGTTTTTT
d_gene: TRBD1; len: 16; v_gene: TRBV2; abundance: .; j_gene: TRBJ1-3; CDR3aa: CASSRTGGISGNTIYF; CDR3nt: TGTGCCAGCAGTCGGACAGGGGGGATCTCTGGAAACACCATATATTTT
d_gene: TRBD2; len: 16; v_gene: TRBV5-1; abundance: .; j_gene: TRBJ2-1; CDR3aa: CASSLGTSGSFNEQFF; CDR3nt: TGCGCCAGCAGCTTAGGGACTAGCGGGAGTTTCAATGAGCAGTTCTTC
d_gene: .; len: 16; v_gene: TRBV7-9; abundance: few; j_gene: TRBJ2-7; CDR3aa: CASSLASVANSYEQYF; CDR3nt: TGTGCCAGCAGCTTAGCGTCGGTTGCGAACTCCTACGAGCAGTACTTC
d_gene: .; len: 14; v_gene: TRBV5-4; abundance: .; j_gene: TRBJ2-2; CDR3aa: CASSQSGGTGELFF; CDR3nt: TGTGCCAGCAGCCAATCAGGGGGGACCGGGGAGCTGTTTTTT